Listed below are T cell receptor beta chains from one sample, sequenced in a study of T-cell reconstitution after alpha-beta-depleted transplantation in children. MiXCR was run by TCRdb on the PCR reads, yielding one entry per CDR3 protein. The profile shows approximately 640,000 distinct CDR3 sequences, approximately 17% of them singletons. Sequences were derived from PBMCs from the stem cell graft donor, sampled from the stem cell graft. The receptors come from a human donor who donated a stem cell graft to a child with acute myeloid leukemia. Each CDR3 is given with its conserved first and last residue. The order of the fields is V gene, J gene, clone size, D gene, CDR3 protein, CDR3 DNA. The D gene is left open where the match is weak. Rows give clone size only sometimes, using once, few, many, or a class for an expanded clone.

>TRBV6-2/TRBV6-3|TRBJ1-1|-|TRBD1
CASNLDRVGNTEAFF
TGTGCCAGCAACCTAGACAGGGTTGGGAACACTGAAGCTTTCTTT
>TRBV5-1|TRBJ1-1|-|-
CASSSLRAGEAFF
TGCGCCAGCAGCTCCCTCAGGGCTGGTGAAGCTTTCTTT
>TRBV28|TRBJ1-5|few|TRBD1
CASSKGQVSNQPQHF
TGTGCCAGCAGTAAGGGACAGGTTAGCAATCAGCCCCAGCATTTT
>TRBV20-1|TRBJ1-2|many|-
CSAPDSYYGYTF
TGCAGTGCGCCGGACAGCTACTATGGCTACACCTTC
>TRBV29-1|TRBJ1-2|many|-
CSVDSQANYGYTF
TGCAGCGTTGACAGCCAGGCGAACTATGGCTACACCTTC
>TRBV7-9|TRBJ1-6|few|-
CASSSYSGLNSPLHF
TGTGCCAGCAGCTCCTATTCAGGGTTGAATTCACCCCTCCACTTT
>TRBV6-6|TRBJ1-1|many|-
CASGAYTEAFF
TGTGCCAGCGGGGCGTACACTGAAGCTTTCTTT
>TRBV20-1|TRBJ2-1|many|TRBD1
CSAEGAGSPGNEQFF
TGCAGTGCTGAGGGGGCGGGTTCACCCGGGAATGAGCAGTTCTTC
>TRBV18|TRBJ1-4|-|-
CASSPRATNEKLFF
TGTGCCAGCTCACCGCGGGCAACTAATGAAAAACTGTTTTTT
>TRBV20-1|TRBJ2-1|many|-
CSARGMRNEQFF
TGCAGTGCTAGAGGTATGCGGAATGAGCAGTTCTTC
>TRBV6-5|TRBJ2-2|-|-
CASSFFRRAGTGELFF
TGTGCCAGCAGTTTCTTTAGGAGGGCTGGGACCGGGGAGCTGTTTTTT
>TRBV29-1|TRBJ1-1|many|TRBD1
CSVSQGANTEAFF
TGCAGCGTTTCACAGGGGGCGAACACTGAAGCTTTCTTT
>TRBV7-2|TRBJ2-5|-|-
CASSLQAGRSRETQYF
TGTGCCAGCAGCTTACAAGCGGGCCGCTCCAGGGAGACCCAGTACTTC
>TRBV5-1|TRBJ1-6|many|-
CASSSGQVSPLHF
TGCGCCAGCAGCTCCGGACAAGTGTCACCCCTCCACTTT
>TRBV30|TRBJ1-2|-|-
CAWSVPGDYYGYTF
TGTGCCTGGAGTGTACCAGGGGATTACTATGGCTACACCTTC
>TRBV4-2|TRBJ1-1|many|-
CASSQIGNTEAFF
TGTGCCAGCAGCCAGATAGGCAACACTGAAGCTTTCTTT
>TRBV20-1|TRBJ2-6|-|-
CSARHPGGYSGANVLTF
TGCAGTGCTAGACACCCGGGTGGCTACTCTGGGGCCAACGTCCTGACTTTC
>TRBV15|TRBJ2-1|few|-
CATSRDIGQSVGRNNEQFF
TGTGCCACCAGCAGAGATATAGGGCAGAGTGTGGGGAGGAACAATGAGCAGTTCTTC
>TRBV6-5|TRBJ1-5|-|-
CASSYSGRGEQPQHF
TGTGCCAGCAGTTACTCCGGCAGGGGTGAACAGCCCCAGCATTTT
>TRBV7-9|TRBJ1-1|many|-
CASSSLQGAFF
TGTGCCAGCAGCTCCTTACAGGGAGCTTTCTTT
>TRBV5-6|TRBJ1-1|many|-
CASSQSSGRPMTEAFF
TGTGCCAGCAGCCAGTCTTCGGGACGCCCCATGACTGAAGCTTTCTTT
>TRBV29-1|TRBJ1-1|few|-
CSVEVSSRGTEAFF
TGCAGCGTTGAAGTGAGTTCCCGAGGAACTGAAGCTTTCTTT
>TRBV7-9|TRBJ2-7|few|-
CASSLGTLLFEQYF
TGTGCCAGCAGCTTAGGCACCCTCCTCTTCGAGCAGTACTTC
>TRBV20-1|TRBJ1-5|few|-
CSASPSHNQPQHF
TGCAGTGCTAGTCCCAGTCACAATCAGCCCCAGCATTTT
>TRBV20-1|TRBJ2-7|many|-
CSARGGKGINDEQYF
TGCAGTGCTAGGGGCGGTAAGGGGATCAACGACGAGCAGTACTTC
>TRBV5-1|TRBJ1-6|-|TRBD1
CASSAGQGSEPLHF
TGCGCCAGCAGCGCGGGACAGGGGAGTGAACCCCTCCACTTT
>TRBV4-1|TRBJ1-1|few|-
CASSQDTPRGTEAFF
TGCGCCAGCAGCCAAGATACACCTAGAGGCACTGAAGCTTTCTTT
>TRBV7-2|TRBJ2-1|few|TRBD2
CASSSRPKRGLTFF
TGTGCCAGCAGCTCCCGACCGAAGCGGGGACTGACCTTCTTC
>TRBV20-1|TRBJ1-5|many|-
CSASSGLDQPQHF
TGCAGTGCTAGTTCGGGGCTGGATCAGCCCCAGCATTTT
>TRBV5-1|TRBJ2-7|few|-
CASSLAGGDFSEQYF
TGCGCCAGCAGCTTGGCCGGGGGCGATTTCTCCGAGCAGTACTTC
>TRBV20-1|TRBJ1-1|once|-
CSARGPAGNTEAFF
TGCAGTGCTAGAGGCCCGGCGGGAAACACTGAAGCTTTCTTT
>TRBV5-1|TRBJ2-1|-|TRBD2
CASSLVLAGGDNEQFF
TGCGCCAGCAGCTTGGTATTAGCGGGGGGCGACAATGAGCAGTTCTTC
>TRBV9|TRBJ2-1|few|-
CASSSSGGSQQFF
TGTGCCAGCAGCTCCTCCGGCGGATCTCAGCAGTTCTTC
>TRBV4-3|TRBJ2-5|-|-
CASSQEMRETQYF
TGCGCCAGCAGCCAAGAAATGAGGGAGACCCAGTACTTC
>TRBV20-1|TRBJ2-5|many|-
CSASIADPQETQYF
TGCAGTGCTTCCATAGCGGATCCCCAAGAGACCCAGTACTTC
>TRBV29-1|TRBJ2-1|few|TRBD2
CSVAPLFTSGGANNEQFF
TGCAGCGTTGCCCCTTTGTTTACTTCGGGGGGGGCGAATAATGAGCAGTTCTTC
>TRBV6-5|TRBJ2-4|-|-
CASSSRLEAKNIQYF
TGTGCCAGCAGTTCTCGCTTAGAAGCCAAAAACATTCAGTACTTC
>TRBV7-2|TRBJ2-5|many|-
CASAWASEVETQYF
TGTGCCAGCGCCTGGGCTAGCGAAGTGGAGACCCAGTACTTC
>TRBV6-1|TRBJ2-7|few|-
CASSAQNLYEQYF
TGTGCCAGCTCCGCCCAGAACCTCTACGAGCAGTACTTC
>TRBV7-9|TRBJ2-3|few|TRBD1
CASSELRTGTTDTQYF
TGTGCCAGCAGCGAACTAAGGACAGGAACCACAGATACGCAGTATTTT
>TRBV12-3/TRBV12-4|TRBJ2-2|-|-
CASSLRERTGELFF
TGTGCCAGCAGCCTACGAGAGAGGACCGGGGAGCTGTTTTTT
>TRBV10-2|TRBJ1-1|-|TRBD1
CASSEGTGGGTEAFF
TGCGCCAGCAGTGAGGGTACAGGGGGTGGCACTGAAGCTTTCTTT
>TRBV10-2|TRBJ1-2|-|-
CASSELRTYGYTF
TGCGCCAGCAGTGAGCTGAGAACCTATGGCTACACCTTC
>TRBV7-8|TRBJ2-3|-|TRBD2
CASSPGVAGLTDTQYF
TGTGCCAGCAGCCCGGGGGTAGCGGGACTTACAGATACGCAGTATTTT
>TRBV7-2|TRBJ2-1|few|TRBD1
CASSSGQGEQFF
TGTGCCAGCAGCTCAGGACAGGGTGAGCAGTTCTTC
>TRBV12-3/TRBV12-4|TRBJ1-1|many|-
CASSLAEQGATEAFF
TGTGCCAGCAGTTTAGCGGAACAGGGAGCTACTGAAGCTTTCTTT
>TRBV20-1|TRBJ2-2|few|-
CSARDTQTGRVRVTGELFF
TGCAGTGCTAGAGATACGCAGACGGGCCGGGTTCGGGTCACCGGGGAGCTGTTTTTT
>TRBV4-3|TRBJ2-2|few|TRBD1
CASSQVDRGSGELFF
TGCGCCAGCAGCCAAGTGGACAGGGGGTCCGGGGAGCTGTTTTTT
>TRBV12-3/TRBV12-4|TRBJ2-5|-|-
CASSVMGETQYF
TGTGCCAGCAGTGTGATGGGGGAGACCCAGTACTTC
>TRBV7-2|TRBJ2-7|few|TRBD1
CASSPRSGTGGYEQYF
TGTGCCAGCAGCCCCCGGAGCGGGACAGGGGGCTACGAGCAGTACTTC
>TRBV4-2|TRBJ1-1|many|-
CASTPGRLNTEAFF
TGTGCCAGCACCCCGGGCCGTCTGAACACTGAAGCTTTCTTT
>TRBV5-1|TRBJ2-2|-|-
CASMDTGELFF
TGCGCCAGCATGGACACCGGGGAGCTGTTTTTT
>TRBV20-1|TRBJ1-4|many|-
CSAREGDKKLFF
TGCAGTGCTAGAGAGGGTGACAAAAAACTGTTTTTT
>TRBV11-2|TRBJ1-1|-|-
CASSSAGVGAFF
TGTGCCAGCAGCTCTGCCGGGGTTGGTGCTTTCTTT
>TRBV7-2|TRBJ1-4|many|-
CASRGGLNEKLFF
TGTGCCTCCCGGGGGGGCCTTAATGAAAAACTGTTTTTT